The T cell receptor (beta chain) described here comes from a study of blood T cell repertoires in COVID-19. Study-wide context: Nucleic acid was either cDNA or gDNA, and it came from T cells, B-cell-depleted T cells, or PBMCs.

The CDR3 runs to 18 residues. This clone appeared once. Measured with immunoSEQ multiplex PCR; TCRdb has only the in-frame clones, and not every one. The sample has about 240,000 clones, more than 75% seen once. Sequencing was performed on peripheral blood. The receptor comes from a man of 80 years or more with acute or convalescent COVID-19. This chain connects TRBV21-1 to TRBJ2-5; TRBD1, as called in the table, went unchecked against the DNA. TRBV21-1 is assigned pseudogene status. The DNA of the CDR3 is TGTGCCAGCAGCCCAATATGGACCCCAGGGCCCCGCCAAGAGACCCAGTACTTC. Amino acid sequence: CASSPIWTPGPRQETQYF.